This TCR beta chain emerged from a study of cytomegalovirus exposure and HLA in healthy donors. In the PCR, 60 Vbeta and 13 Jbeta primers were used. TCRdb's table, derived via immunoSEQ multiplex PCR, lists solely in-frame clones and lacks some. The sample has some 110,000 clones; 70% to 80% are singletons. The V and J ends lost 6 bases and 4 bases, in that order; junction bases with no gene match: 0. Germline V CDR1 and CDR2: SQVTM, ANQGSEA. This CDR3 contains 11 residues. The receptor was derived from a man between 45 and 60 years old in good health and CMV-seropositive. V and J are TRBV29-1 and TRBJ2-7; 10 positions match TRBD1. Sequencing was done on a sample of PBMCs. In nucleotides, the CDR3 is TGCAGCGTGGACAGGGGGTACGAGCAGTACTTC. Translated, it gives CSVDRGYEQYF.